This T cell receptor beta chain was identified during a study of somatic mutations in cytotoxic T cells in rheumatoid arthritis. About the research overall: Certain T-cell populations stained with V beta antibodies were FACS-sorted to nearly 100% purity, and V beta1+ cells were TCRB-sequenced. Whole-study results and caveats: Healthy controls did not share the age-linked increase in CD8+ clonality seen in rheumatoid arthritis patients. The clonality of CD8+ T cells was not significantly different between rheumatoid arthritis patients and age-matched healthy controls.

CDR3 length: 13 residues. Germline values: CDR1 SGDLS, CDR2 YYNGEE. Trimming cost V 1 base and J 7 bases, with 12 bases left between them. In the original processing: Only a few patient CD8+ clones above 1% matched published virus-specific TCRB sequences. Clones were read by immunoSEQ multiplex PCR, and TCRdb kept only the in-frame ones, dropping some. Clone size and the V and J calls come from that table; the DNA yielded D and trimming. The sample carries 15,000 to 20,000 clones, more than 70% recorded once. This clone occurred a few times. Its antigen is not identified. The sequencing sample was made of CD8+ T cells sorted from blood. The clonotype comes from an adult with rheumatoid arthritis. The genes are TRBV9 and TRBJ2-7; D is uncertain. The CDR3 here is CASSVLTSGEQYF. CDR3 nucleotide sequence: TGTGCCAGCAGCGTACTCACATCCGGTGAGCAGTACTTC.